This T cell receptor beta chain was found in a study of CD8 T cells in ankylosing spondylitis. Study results and caveats: Those disease-linked clones were CD8+; they were also relatively rare in peripheral blood. The study looked at matched synovial fluid samples from ankylosing spondylitis patients. Disease-linked clones were reported to be significantly enriched there. Characteristic of ankylosing spondylitis blood, it appeared, was a TCR beta motif comprising roughly 8 highly homologous variants.

Germline loops: CDR1 SGHNT, CDR2 YENEEA. This CDR3 has 14 residues. Between the trimmed V and J ends, which lost 3 bases and 6 bases, there was a span of 12 bases. The authors made TCR beta libraries by quantitative 5'-RACE with molecular barcodes. Using its own MiXCR run on the 5' RACE reads, TCRdb lists one record per CDR3 protein. The table includes over 450,000 distinct CDR3 sequences, roughly an eighth detected once. Comments on this clonotype: Antigen unknown.

This sequence joins TRBV11-3 and TRBJ2-1; no definite D call. Sequencing input: blood, either unsorted or a sorted T cell fraction (not recorded which). This clonotype originated in a male donor with ankylosing spondylitis. This CDR3 is CASSFLTDGNEQFF. The CDR3 region has the DNA TGTGCCAGCAGCTTTTTGACTGACGGCAATGAGCAGTTCTTC. The full variable domain, completed using reference TRBV11-3 and TRBJ2-1, is EAGVVQSPRYKIIEKKQPVAFWCNPISGHNTLYWYLQNLGQGPELLIRYENEEAVDDSQLPKDRFSAERLKGVDSTLKIQPAELGDSAVYLCASSFLTDGNEQFFGPGTRLTVL.